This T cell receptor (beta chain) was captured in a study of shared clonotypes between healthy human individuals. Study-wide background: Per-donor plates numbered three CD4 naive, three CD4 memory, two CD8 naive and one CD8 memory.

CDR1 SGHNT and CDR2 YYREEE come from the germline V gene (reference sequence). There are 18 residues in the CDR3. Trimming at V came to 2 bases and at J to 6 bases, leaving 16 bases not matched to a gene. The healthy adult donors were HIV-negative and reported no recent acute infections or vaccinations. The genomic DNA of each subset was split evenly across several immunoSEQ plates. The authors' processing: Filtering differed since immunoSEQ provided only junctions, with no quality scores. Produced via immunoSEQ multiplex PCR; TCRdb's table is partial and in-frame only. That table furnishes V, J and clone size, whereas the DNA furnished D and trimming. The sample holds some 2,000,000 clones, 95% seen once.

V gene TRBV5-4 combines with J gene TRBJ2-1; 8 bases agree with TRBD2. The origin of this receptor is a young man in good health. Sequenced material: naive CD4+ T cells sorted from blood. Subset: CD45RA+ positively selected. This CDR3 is CASSFRVSGIDKTNEQFF. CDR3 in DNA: TGTGCCAGCAGCTTCCGGGTTAGCGGGATCGATAAAACCAATGAGCAGTTCTTC.